The 4 T cell receptor beta chains listed next were all sequenced from one sample in a study of CD4 T cells in relation to SARS-CoV-2 and coronaviruses. Before the COVID-19 pandemic, during about 2010-2019, CD4+ T cells were taken from unexposed donors. The cells were cultured for under 13 days before CD4+ T cells were isolated. Which antigens these TCRs recognize remains unknown. Assay used: immunoSEQ multiplex PCR; TCRdb lists only in-frame clones, some missing. The table has some 16,000 clones, roughly 85% seen once; the top ten hold approximately 39%. Sequencing was carried out using CD4+ T cells from PBMCs, cultured in vitro. The source of these receptors is a human donor in good health.

This clone was observed a handful of times. The sample has other DNA sequences that encode this CDR3 too. The chain combines TRBV5-6 with TRBJ1-1; no definite D call. Germline CDR1 SGHDT, CDR2 YYEEEE. The ends were cut back, 1 base at V and 2 bases at J, with 6 bases in the middle. The CDR3 covers 13 residues. The CDR3 nucleotides read TGTGCCAGCAGCTTGTACCACAACACTGAAGCTTTCTTT. Translation: CASSLYHNTEAFF.

This chain joins TRBV11-1 and TRBJ2-5; 7 bases map to TRBD2. Losses at the gene ends were 2 bases for V and 2 bases for J; bases not matched to a gene: 2. The CDR3 sequence is 14 residues long. CDR1 and CDR2 from the germline V gene are SGHAT and FQDESV (reference sequence). CDR3 amino acids: CASSLRGDQETQYF. DNA of the CDR3: TGTGCCAGCAGCTTACGGGGGGATCAAGAGACCCAGTACTTC.

This clone came up once. This chain connects TRBV7-4 to TRBJ2-7; 9 nucleotides agree with TRBD2. The J segment lost 4 bases and the V segment lost 2 bases, leaving 9 bases of the junction unmatched. The CDR3 has 16 residues. The V gene's germline CDR1 is SGHVT and CDR2 SQSDAQ. This CDR3 is CASSLLAGGITYEQYF. The DNA for the CDR3 is TGTGCCAGCAGCTTACTCGCGGGAGGGATTACGTACGAGCAGTACTTC. Full variable domain (missing parts from reference TRBV7-4 and TRBJ2-7): GAGVSQSPRYKVAKRGRDVALRCDSISGHVTLYWYRQTLGQGSEVLTYSQSDAQRDKSGRPSGRFSAERPERSVSTLKIQRTEQGDSAVYLCASSLLAGGITYEQYFGPGTRLTVT.

The chain is built from TRBV7-8 and TRBJ2-1, with TRBD2 identical over 8 bases. Germline V gene lookup returns CDR1 SGHVS and CDR2 FQNEAQ. This CDR3 is built from 16 residues. J lost 5 bases, V lost 1 base, and 7 bases had no gene match. In DNA, the CDR3 is TGTGCCAGCAGCTTAGTAATCGGGACTAGTAACAATGAGCAGTTCTTC. Translating it yields CASSLVIGTSNNEQFF.